This TCR beta chain derives from a study of molecular identifiers for immune sequencing clone quantification. TCRdb reanalysed the PCR reads using MiXCR and keeps one entry per CDR3 protein. The sample records about 100,000 distinct CDR3 sequences, under 40% being singletons. The V gene's germline CDR1 is LGHNA and CDR2 YNFKEQ. This CDR3 comprises 17 residues. J was trimmed by 8 bases and V by 1 base; bases with no gene match: 9. The genes are TRBV4-2 and TRBJ2-1; TRBD2 matches at 12 bases. Sequencing used naive CD8+ T cells from blood, with Jurkat cell RNA spiked in. Subset specified: FACS-sorted CD8+CD4-CCR7+CD45RA+ naive T cells. This TCR came from a human donor in good health. Some libraries in this study had Jurkat cell RNA spiked in. The CDR3 DNA follows: TGTGCCAGCAGCCAAGTGCCGACTAGCGGGAGAGCGGATGAGCAGTTCTTC. Its translation is CASSQVPTSGRADEQFF.